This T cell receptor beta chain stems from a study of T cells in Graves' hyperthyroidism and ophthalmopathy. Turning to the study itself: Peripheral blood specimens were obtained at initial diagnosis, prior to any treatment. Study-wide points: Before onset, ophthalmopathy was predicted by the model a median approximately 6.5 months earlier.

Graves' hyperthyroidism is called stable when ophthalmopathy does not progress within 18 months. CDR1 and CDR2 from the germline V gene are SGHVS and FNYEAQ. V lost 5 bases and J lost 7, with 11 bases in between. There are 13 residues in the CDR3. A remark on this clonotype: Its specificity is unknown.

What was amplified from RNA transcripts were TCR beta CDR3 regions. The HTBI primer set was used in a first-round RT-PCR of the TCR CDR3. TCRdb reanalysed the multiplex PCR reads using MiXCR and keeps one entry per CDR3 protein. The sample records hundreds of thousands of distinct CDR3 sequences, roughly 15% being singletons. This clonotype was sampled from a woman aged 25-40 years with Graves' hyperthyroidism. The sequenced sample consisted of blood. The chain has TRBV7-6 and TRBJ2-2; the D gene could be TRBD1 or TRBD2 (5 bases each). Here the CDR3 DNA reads TGTGCCAGCAGCATAACTGGGGGCGGGGAGCTGTTTTTT. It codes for CASSITGGGELFF.